In this sample, the clone carrying this T cell receptor (beta chain) turned up many times. Its antigen remains unidentified. This record belongs to a study of T cells after yellow fever vaccination. At the level of the study: SMART-Seq v4 Ultra Low Input prepared libraries from low-cell fractions. Study-wide points: It was the secondary response that reached its peak faster, day 5 versus 15, but it was weaker. Sorted repertoires could include abundant contaminating clonotypes from bulk cells.

Trimming left V 3 bases short and J 4 bases short, with 9 bases between. The germline V gene encodes CDR1 SGHRS and CDR2 YFSETQ. The CDR3 is 13 residues long. MiXCR was run by TCRdb on the 5' RACE reads, yielding one entry per CDR3 protein. The sample yields about 220,000 distinct CDR3 sequences, 3% to 3.5% seen once. Specimen: CD4+ T cells sorted from PBMCs, collected 10 days after the yellow fever booster vaccination. The receptor was isolated from a man younger than 35 who received the YFV17D yellow fever vaccine. This chain links TRBV5-1 with TRBJ2-3, with a weak D call TRBD2 (5 bases). CDR3 DNA: TGCGCCAGCAGCTCCGAGGGAGCAGATACGCAGTATTTT. Translating gives CASSSEGADTQYF.